The 10 T cell receptor beta chains reported below all come from one sample, sequenced in a study of cytotoxic CD8 clonotypes in ibrutinib-treated CLL. Profiled with immunoSEQ multiplex PCR; TCRdb holds only in-frame clones, not every one. Of about 310,000 clones in the sample, around four fifths were seen once. The sample in question was PBMCs, obtained before ibrutinib treatment. These receptors all come from a human donor with chronic lymphocytic leukemia.

In this sample, this clone turned up once. For the CDR3, the DNA is TGTGCCAGCAGCTTAATTAGCTGGCGAGATACGCAGTATTTT. Translated: CASSLISWRDTQYF. The chain combines TRBV7-6 with TRBJ2-3; D not resolved. CDR1 and CDR2 from the germline V gene are SGHVS and FNYEAQ. With 2 bases removed from V and 5 bases from J, the gap between germline ends came to 11 bases. This CDR3 region has 14 residues.

The V gene is TRBV7-9, the J gene TRBJ1-4, with 9 bases identical to TRBD1. The CDR3 consists of 14 residues. Germline CDR1 is SEHNR and CDR2 is FQNEAQ (reference sequence). V shed 0 bases, J shed 11 bases, and the junction held 4 bases outside the gene matches. CDR3 sequence: CASSLAGTGHKLFF. Written as DNA, the CDR3 is TGTGCCAGCAGCTTAGCTGGGACAGGGCATAAACTGTTTTTT.

The V and J genes are TRBV27 and TRBJ2-7, with D possibly TRBD1 on 6 matching bases. The CDR3 length is 17 residues. From germline, CDR1 is MNHEY and CDR2 SMNVEV (reference sequence). V dropped 0 bases and J dropped 4 bases, with 19 bases sitting between them. CDR3 loop: CASSLSYRQGYGYEQYF. CDR3 sequence (DNA): TGTGCCAGCAGTTTATCTTACCGGCAGGGGTATGGGTACGAGCAGTACTTC.

The V call is TRBV14, the J call TRBJ2-5, with D perhaps matching TRBD1 (5 bases). Germline CDR1 is SGHDN and CDR2 is FVKESK. Trimming shortened V by 3 bases and J by 4 bases, and 9 bases separated the two germline ends. The CDR3 loop spans 13 amino acids. The CDR3 here is CASSHLTAETQYF. CDR3 nucleotide sequence: TGTGCCAGCAGCCATCTGACAGCAGAGACCCAGTACTTC. Complete variable domain (other parts from reference TRBV14 and TRBJ2-5): EAGVTQFPSHSVIEKGQTVTLRCDPISGHDNLYWYRRVMGKEIKFLLHFVKESKQDESGMPNNRFLAERTGGTYSTLKVQPAELEDSGVYFCASSHLTAETQYFGPGTRLLVL.

The chain employs TRBV27 and TRBJ1-5; D gene ambiguous. Trimming took 6 bases from V and 3 from J, leaving 15 bases between them. Germline assignment: CDR1 MNHEY and CDR2 SMNVEV (reference sequence). The CDR3 is made up of 15 amino acids. CDR3 in DNA: TGTGCCAGCAGCCCTTTAGGACGCTCCAATCAGCCCCAGCATTTT. Protein: CASSPLGRSNQPQHF.

V and J are TRBV4-1 and TRBJ1-2, with 8 nucleotides matching TRBD1. Germline V gives CDR1 MGHRA, CDR2 YSYEKL. This CDR3 is 15 amino acids long. J gave up 8 bases and V 1 base, and 9 bases lay outside the gene matches. As DNA, the CDR3 is TGCGCCAGCAGCCAAGCTAGTCAGGGGGCCTGGGGCTACACCTTC. Translated: CASSQASQGAWGYTF.

The chain has TRBV25-1 and TRBJ2-7; 7 positions match TRBD2. V trimming: 8 bases; J trimming: 6 bases; junction bases outside the gene matches: 13. Germline V CDR1 and CDR2: MGHDK, SYGVNS. This CDR3 has 14 residues. In DNA, the CDR3 is TGTGCCAGCTACCGGGGCGGGAGCGGAGGCGAGCAGTACTTC. This gives the protein CASYRGGSGGEQYF.

V and J are TRBV9 and TRBJ2-4; 12 bases map to TRBD2. V was clipped by 4 bases and J by 9 bases; unmatched bases: 8. Germline assignment: CDR1 SGDLS and CDR2 YYNGEE. CDR3 size: 15 residues. The CDR3, as DNA: TGTGCCAGCAGCAGTGATCTAGCGGGAGGGCGCATTCAGTACTTC. It codes for CASSSDLAGGRIQYF. The full variable domain, its missing parts supplied by reference TRBV9 and TRBJ2-4, is DSGVTQTPKHLITATGQRVTLRCSPRSGDLSVYWYQQSLDQGLQFLIQYYNGEERAKGNILERFSAQQFPDLHSELNLSSLELGDSALYFCASSSDLAGGRIQYFGAGTRLSVL.

This chain uses TRBV6-5 with TRBJ2-7; D remains ambiguous. The CDR3 runs 12 residues. Trimming took 0 bases from V and 7 from J, leaving 7 bases between them. The germline CDR1 and CDR2 sequences are MNHEY and SVGAGI. The CDR3 bases are TGTGCCAGCAGTTACTCTGGCGAGGAGCAGTACTTC. Its protein product is CASSYSGEEQYF.

The chain has TRBV12-5 and TRBJ2-1, with D hard to call. CDR3 length equals 12 residues. V lost 0 bases to trimming and J lost 10 bases, with 7 bases between them. Germline V lookup: CDR1 LGHNT, CDR2 FRNRAP. CDR3 sequence reads: CASGLVQGEQFF. Here the CDR3 DNA reads TGTGCTAGTGGTTTGGTACAAGGGGAGCAGTTCTTC.